The 28 T cell receptor beta chains below were found in one sample sequenced in a study of cytomegalovirus exposure and HLA in healthy donors. A multiplex PCR was run with 60 Vbeta primers and 13 Jbeta primers. Some clones are missing from TCRdb's copy, which holds only in-frame ones; the method was immunoSEQ multiplex PCR. Its table records about 200,000 clones. The sequenced sample was PBMCs. These receptor sequences come from a girl aged 2-9 years in good health and CMV-seropositive.

J is TRBJ2-1 and V is TRBV4-2, with TRBD1 as a possible D gene (5 bases). The CDR3 extends over 16 amino acids. The ends were cut back, 0 bases at V and 8 bases at J, with 17 bases in the middle. The germline CDR1 and CDR2 sequences are LGHNA and YNFKEQ. The CDR3 here is CASSQEDTSWGDEQFF. The CDR3, as DNA: TGTGCCAGCAGCCAAGAAGACACCTCCTGGGGCGATGAGCAGTTCTTC.

The J gene is TRBJ2-7, the V gene TRBV9, with 7 bases fitting TRBD1. Germline assignment: CDR1 SGDLS and CDR2 YYNGEE. The length of the CDR3 is 14 residues. Losses at the gene ends were 0 bases for V and 3 bases for J; bases not matched to a gene: 3. CDR3: CASSVGAGGYEQYF. The CDR3 DNA reads TGTGCCAGCAGCGTAGGAGCAGGGGGCTACGAGCAGTACTTC.

V usage is TRBV27 and J usage is TRBJ2-7; possible D gene TRBD1, 6 bases. CDR3 length equals 14 residues. Germline V gene lookup returns CDR1 MNHEY and CDR2 SMNVEV (reference sequence). Trimming removed 4 bases from V and 2 bases from J, with 12 bases in between. The CDR3 bases are TGTGCCAGCAGTTCCCGGGACAAAACCTACGAGCAGTACTTC. Protein: CASSSRDKTYEQYF.

The CDR3 coding sequence is TGTGCCAGCAGCCAAGAAGCGGGAGATTCCACCGGGGAGCTGTTTTTT. Translation gives CASSQEAGDSTGELFF. V and J are TRBV4-2 and TRBJ2-2, with 8 bases aligning to TRBD2. Trimming removed 0 bases from V and 4 bases from J; junction bases left unmatched: 4. The germline gives CDR1 LGHNA, CDR2 YNFKEQ. CDR3 length: 16 residues.

This rearrangement joins TRBV19 to TRBJ1-2; 9 bases match TRBD1. The CDR3 runs 16 residues. From germline, CDR1 is LNHDA and CDR2 SQIVND (reference sequence). J lost 6 bases, V lost 3 bases, and 11 bases had no gene match. The CDR3: CASSMSVGDREDGYTF. Here the CDR3 DNA reads TGTGCCAGTAGTATGAGTGTCGGGGACAGGGAGGATGGCTACACCTTC.

This chain links TRBV7-8 with TRBJ1-3, with TRBD1 matching 7 bases. The CDR3 loop spans 19 amino acids. From germline, CDR1 is SGHVS and CDR2 FQNEAQ. V gave up 0 bases and J gave up 1 base; unmatched junction bases: 12. CDR3: CASSLAAGTADLSGNTIYF. In DNA, the CDR3 is TGTGCCAGCAGCTTAGCGGCAGGGACAGCCGACCTTTCTGGAAACACCATATATTTT.

This chain links TRBV6-5 with TRBJ2-3, with a weak D call TRBD2 (6 bases). V was trimmed by 3 bases and J by 2 bases, leaving 12 bases between them. Germline CDR1 MNHEY, CDR2 SVGAGI. The CDR3 totals 15 residues. The CDR3 loop is CASSYGGTLTDTQYF. DNA of the CDR3: TGTGCCAGCAGTTATGGCGGGACCCTCACAGATACGCAGTATTTT.

This CDR3 is CASSLVAQGLAGELFF. DNA for the CDR3: TGTGCCAGCAGCTTAGTTGCCCAGGGCTTGGCCGGGGAGCTGTTTTTT. This chain joins TRBV7-6 and TRBJ2-2; TRBD1 might be the D (5 bases). Trimming took off 1 base at V and 6 bases at J, with 15 bases between the two ends. The CDR3 contains 16 residues. Germline V gene lookup returns CDR1 SGHVS and CDR2 FNYEAQ.

J is TRBJ2-3 and V is TRBV7-9; tentatively, D is TRBD1 (6 bases). Between the trimmed V and J ends, which lost 5 bases and 6 bases, there was a span of 12 bases. Looked up from germline, CDR1 is SEHNR and CDR2 is FQNEAQ (reference sequence). The CDR3 is made up of 13 amino acids. Written as DNA, the CDR3 is TGTGCCAGCAGCGGCACAGGGTTCGATACGCAGTATTTT. Encoded protein: CASSGTGFDTQYF. Full variable domain (remainder filled in from reference TRBV7-9 and TRBJ2-3): DTGVSQNPRHKITKRGQNVTFRCDPISEHNRLYWYRQTLGQGPEFLTYFQNEAQLEKSRLLSDRFSAERPKGSFSTLEIQRTEQGDSAMYLCASSGTGFDTQYFGPGTRLTVL.

CDR3 sequence reads: CASSLSKTHRATNEKLFF. The CDR3 bases are TGTGCCAGCAGCTTATCCAAAACCCACAGAGCAACTAATGAAAAACTGTTTTTT. V is TRBV7-2 and J is TRBJ1-4; D unresolved. The CDR3 loop spans 18 amino acids. CDR1 and CDR2 from the germline V gene are SGHTA and FQGNSA. V was cut by 2 bases and J by 0 bases, with 16 bases left in between.

CDR3 sequence (DNA): TGTGCCAGCAGGCCCCCGGGACTCACAGATACGCAGTATTTT. Its translation: CASRPPGLTDTQYF. The V call is TRBV27, the J call TRBJ2-3, with a tentative D call TRBD2 (6 bases). Trimming removed 6 bases from V and 2 bases from J, with 12 bases in between. Germline lookup yields CDR1 MNHEY and CDR2 SMNVEV (reference sequence). The CDR3 runs to 14 residues.

This chain uses TRBV5-8 with TRBJ2-2; D is unclear. V lost 1 base and J lost 6, with 7 bases in between. Germline-derived CDR1 and CDR2 are SGHTS and YDEGEE. This CDR3 region has 13 residues. The CDR3 loop is CASSLPPAGELFF. The CDR3 DNA reads as TGTGCCAGCAGCTTGCCCCCCGCCGGGGAGCTGTTTTTT.

The chain joins TRBV5-4 to TRBJ1-1; TRBD1 matches at 10 bases. V lost 0 bases and J lost 4; bases outside the gene matches: 6. Per the germline V gene, CDR1 is SGHNT and CDR2 is YYREEE (reference sequence). The CDR3 consists of 16 residues. CDR3 in DNA: TGTGCCAGCAGCTTGGGGGACAGGGGTATCACCACTGAAGCTTTCTTT. This translates into CASSLGDRGITTEAFF.

The chain combines TRBV7-2 with TRBJ2-5, with 12 bases lining up with TRBD2. The CDR3 is 15 residues long. Looked up from germline, CDR1 is SGHTA and CDR2 is FQGNSA. The trim removed 5 bases at V and 10 bases at J, leaving 11 bases unmatched. The CDR3 DNA follows: TGTGCCAGCAGCCTGGGACTAGCGGGTCCCGAGGGCCAGTACTTC. Encoded protein: CASSLGLAGPEGQYF.

This chain joins TRBV28 and TRBJ2-7; D possibly corresponds to TRBD1 (6 bases). With 6 bases removed from V and 2 bases from J, the gap between germline ends came to 14 bases. CDR1 is MDHEN and CDR2 is SYDVKM in the germline V gene. The CDR3 contains 14 residues. The CDR3: CASSPLGGPYEQYF. CDR3 nucleotide sequence: TGTGCCAGCAGCCCCTTAGGGGGTCCCTACGAGCAGTACTTC.

The V gene is TRBV4-2, the J gene TRBJ2-7, with 7 bases identical to TRBD1. The CDR3 length is 13 residues. Unmatched junction bases numbered 1, after V lost 2 bases and J lost 3 bases. The germline gives CDR1 LGHNA, CDR2 YNFKEQ. CDR3 DNA sequence: TGTGCCAGCAGCCAAAGGACAGGCTACGAGCAGTACTTC. It yields the protein CASSQRTGYEQYF.

The genes are TRBV27 and TRBJ1-1; D may be TRBD1 (5 bases). Per germline, CDR1 MNHEY and CDR2 SMNVEV (reference sequence). V dropped 5 bases and J dropped 4 bases, with 11 bases sitting between them. The CDR3 totals 13 residues. The CDR3 sequence: CASSLGLGTEAFF. The CDR3 DNA sequence: TGTGCCAGCAGTCTGGGGCTGGGCACTGAAGCTTTCTTT.

Turning to this clone: The junction does not match germline at one end; this may be a read error. This sequence joins TRBV7-7 and TRBJ2-3; 7 bases fit TRBD2. Germline assignment: CDR1 SSHAT and CDR2 FNYEAQ (reference sequence). The CDR3 is made up of 15 amino acids. DNA for the CDR3: TGTGCTAGCAGCTTAGGAGATAGCGGGACAGATACGCAGTATTTT. Its protein is CASSLGDSGTDTQYF. The full variable domain, in which reference TRBV7-7 and TRBJ2-3 provide the parts outside the CDR3, is GAGVSQSPRYKVTKRGQDVTLRCDPISSHATLYWYQQALGQGPEFLTYFNYEAQPDKSGLPSDRFSAERPEGSISTLTIQRTEQRDSAMYRCASSLGDSGTDTQYFGPGTRLTVL.

The chain is built from TRBV29-1 and TRBJ2-1; 9 bases map to TRBD1. CDR1 is SQVTM and CDR2 is ANQGSEA in the germline V gene. CDR3 length: 17 amino acids. Germline trimming cut 4 bases from V and 0 bases from J; bases unmatched to any gene: 10. This CDR3 is CSVVLQGATSSYNEQFF. DNA of the CDR3: TGCAGCGTTGTGCTACAGGGGGCAACAAGCTCCTACAATGAGCAGTTCTTC.

CDR3 in DNA: TGTGCCCTTACACGGGGGGGGGAGGAAAAACTGTTTTTT. It specifies CALTRGGEEKLFF. This chain links TRBV9 with TRBJ1-4; tentative D call: TRBD1 (5 bases). CDR1 is SGDLS, CDR2 YYNGEE, per germline. Trimming shortened V by 10 bases and J by 8 bases, and 18 bases separated the two germline ends. The CDR3 spans 13 residues.

This rearrangement joins TRBV30 to TRBJ2-2; TRBD2 matches 9 bases. J was trimmed by 6 bases and V by 2 bases; bases with no gene match: 7. The CDR3 runs to 15 residues. Germline CDR1 reads GTSNPN; CDR2 reads SVGIG (reference sequence). The CDR3 is CAWSTGAGGPGELFF. As DNA, the CDR3 is TGTGCCTGGAGTACGGGAGCGGGAGGTCCCGGGGAGCTGTTTTTT.

This rearrangement joins TRBV28 to TRBJ1-1; no reliable D call. The germline V gene encodes CDR1 MDHEN and CDR2 SYDVKM. The V and J ends lost 5 bases and 11 bases respectively, with 21 bases between them. The CDR3 runs to 14 residues. The DNA for the CDR3 is TGTGCCAGCAGTCCACCCACCCGGGAGCCGATGGCTTTCTTT. Residues: CASSPPTREPMAFF.

The DNA for the CDR3 is TGCGCCAGCAGCCCCGGGACAGGGTTTAACGAGCAGTACTTC. Translated: CASSPGTGFNEQYF. The chain recombines TRBV5-1 with TRBJ2-7; TRBD1 matches 9 bases. Trimming at V came to 4 bases and at J to 5 bases, leaving 7 bases not matched to a gene. The CDR3 sequence is 14 residues long. The germline V gene encodes CDR1 SGHRS and CDR2 YFSETQ.

The CDR3, as DNA: TGTGCCAGCAGCCCCCCCCCAAACACCGGGGAGCTGTTTTTT. Its translation is CASSPPPNTGELFF. This sequence joins TRBV7-9 and TRBJ2-2, with unresolved D. V shed 5 bases and J shed 2 bases, with 9 bases lying between them. The germline V gene encodes CDR1 SEHNR and CDR2 FQNEAQ (reference sequence). The CDR3 is 14 amino acids.

This rearrangement joins TRBV6-5 to TRBJ1-1; 7 bases align to TRBD1. The CDR3 loop spans 15 amino acids. Germline-derived CDR1 and CDR2 are MNHEY and SVGAGI. V shed 0 bases, J shed 1 base, and the junction held 2 bases outside the gene matches. The CDR3 bases are TGTGCCAGCAGTTACTCCTACAGGGGGAACACTGAAGCTTTCTTT. Protein: CASSYSYRGNTEAFF.

V usage is TRBV28 and J usage is TRBJ2-2, with D tentatively TRBD1 (5 bases). This CDR3 is 14 amino acids long. Trimming cost V 2 bases and J 4 bases, with 8 bases left between them. Looked up from germline, CDR1 is MDHEN and CDR2 is SYDVKM. CDR3 DNA sequence: TGTGCCAGCAGTTTAAGACAGATCACCGGGGAGCTGTTTTTT. This encodes CASSLRQITGELFF.

As to this clone: The junction and the germline gene differ at one end; a read error may be behind it. The identical CDR3 is also encoded by other nucleotide sequences in the sample. The V call is TRBV6-1, the J call TRBJ1-2; 7 positions agree with TRBD1. CDR3 size: 15 residues. From germline, CDR1 is MNHNS and CDR2 SASEGT. The CDR3 sequence is CASSEGDSLLYGYTF. CDR3 DNA sequence: TGCGCCAGCAGTGAAGGGGACAGCCTCCTCTATGGCTACACCTTC.

This sequence joins TRBV30 and TRBJ1-1, with no clear D. V was cut by 1 base and J by 0 bases, with 9 bases left in between. The CDR3 covers 14 residues. Germline CDR1 reads GTSNPN; CDR2 reads SVGIG (reference sequence). The CDR3: CAWSAVVMNTEAFF. The CDR3, as DNA: TGTGCCTGGAGTGCCGTAGTTATGAACACTGAAGCTTTCTTT.